What follows are 2 T cell receptor beta chains derived from one specimen sequenced in a study of response to subunit inactivated influenza vaccine (dated by TCRdb to about 2018). Library preparation employed RT-PCR. Sequencing took place on an Illumina HiSeq 2500. TCRdb reanalyzed the raw reads on its own, using fastp at Q25 for trimming and MiXCR for clone calling, and kept in-frame beta chains. When rows share a CDR3 protein, they turn into one entry using the most common DNA and genes. The sample data list around 470,000 distinct CDR3 sequences, and approximately 7.8% of these were observed just once. 10% to 15% of the sample belongs to the ten largest clones. The material sequenced was PBMCs from blood, taken around 25 months after vaccination. Receptors originate from a man aged 50 to 75 who received an inactivated influenza vaccine. Donor details come from another sample of the same person, matched by shared clones.

This clonotype was observed at least ten times. The chain carries TRBV20-1 and TRBJ2-5; the match to TRBD2 covers 13 bases. The junction had 3 bases not matched to a gene; V was cut back by 5 bases and J by 0 bases. Germline values: CDR1 DFQATT, CDR2 SNEGSKA (reference sequence). This CDR3 spans 15 amino acids. The CDR3 nucleotides are TGCAGTGCTCGAGGACTAGCGGGAGACCAAGAGACCCAGTACTTC. It is translated as CSARGLAGDQETQYF.

This clonotype was seen more than once but under ten times. This chain links TRBV11-2 with TRBJ2-6, with 7 positions matching TRBD1. The V gene's germline CDR1 is SGHAT and CDR2 FQNNGV. CDR3 length: 18 residues. V lost 4 bases, J lost 0 bases, and 9 bases stayed unmatched. The CDR3: CASSSTLGQSSGANVLTF. CDR3 bases: TGTGCCAGCAGCTCTACGTTGGGACAGAGCTCTGGGGCCAACGTCCTGACTTTC.